Presented here are 9 T cell receptor beta chains from one specimen sequenced in a study of blood T cells in healthy people across ages. Alongside a J-beta primer mix, a sample-barcoded 5' primer served in a second PCR lasting 7 to 11 cycles. TCRdb re-derived calls from the 5' RACE reads in MiXCR, one entry per CDR3 protein. The profile shows 1.5 million to 2 million distinct CDR3 sequences, just under 50% of them singletons. Specimen: blood. These receptors originate from a woman in her forties in good health.

Only a few counts were recorded for this clonotype. The J gene is TRBJ2-7, the V gene TRBV4-3, with D perhaps matching TRBD1 or TRBD2 (5 bases each). There are 14 residues in the CDR3. CDR1 is LGHNA, CDR2 YSLEER, per germline. V lost 6 bases and J 1 base, leaving 13 bases between the germline ends. The CDR3 bases are TGCGCCAGCAGTCCGGGGCCTAATTCCTACGAGCAGTACTTC. Translation gives CASSPGPNSYEQYF.

This clonotype was counted only a few times. The chain recombines TRBV7-2 with TRBJ1-2; 7 bases line up with TRBD1. Trimming took 1 base from V and 8 from J; bases not matched to a gene: 7. Germline V gene lookup returns CDR1 SGHTA and CDR2 FQGNSA. The CDR3 has 14 amino acids. In DNA form, the CDR3 reads TGTGCCAGCAGCTTAGTAACAGGGGAACGAGGCTACACCTTC. The encoded protein is CASSLVTGERGYTF.

The chain joins TRBV10-3 to TRBJ2-3; D is unclear. Looked up from germline, CDR1 is ENHRY and CDR2 is SYGVKD. The CDR3 extends over 15 amino acids. V lost 5 bases to trimming and J lost 0 bases, with 12 bases between them. The CDR3 region is CAISPNSLSTDTQYF. CDR3 coding DNA: TGTGCCATCAGTCCAAACAGCCTAAGCACAGATACGCAGTATTTT.

The chain is built from TRBV11-1 and TRBJ1-2; TRBD1 matches 8 bases. Unmatched junction bases numbered 4, after V lost 5 bases and J lost 8 bases. Germline V gives CDR1 SGHAT, CDR2 FQDESV (reference sequence). The CDR3 contains 12 residues. The CDR3: CASSTGGSGYTF. The CDR3 nucleotides are TGTGCCAGCAGCACAGGGGGAAGCGGCTACACCTTC.

V and J are TRBV20-1 and TRBJ2-3; 13 bases map to TRBD2. From germline, CDR1 is DFQATT and CDR2 SNEGSKA (reference sequence). V shed 1 base and J 1 base; nucleotides not matched to a gene: 2. The CDR3 covers 16 residues. The CDR3 region is CSARAGLAGGTDTQYF. CDR3 bases: TGCAGTGCTAGAGCAGGACTAGCGGGGGGCACAGATACGCAGTATTTT.

This clonotype was detected a few times. The rearrangement joins TRBV4-3 to TRBJ2-5; 7 bases are a match to TRBD2. CDR3 length: 17 residues. Germline CDR1 reads LGHNA; CDR2 reads YSLEER. The V gene end was trimmed by 1 base and the J gene end by 2 bases; junction bases not matched to a gene: 10. The CDR3 sequence is CASSQGVAAGTQETQYF. CDR3 DNA: TGCGCCAGCAGCCAAGGGGTCGCAGCGGGAACTCAAGAGACCCAGTACTTC.

The chain recombines TRBV6-5 with TRBJ1-1; D perhaps matches TRBD1 (5 bases). CDR1 is MNHEY and CDR2 is SVGAGI in the germline V gene. V shed 6 bases and J shed 3 bases, with 20 bases lying between them. This CDR3 is built from 16 residues. The CDR3 is CASRPVGSGIYTEAFF. CDR3 nucleotide sequence: TGTGCCAGCAGACCCGTAGGGTCAGGGATTTACACTGAAGCTTTCTTT.

V gene TRBV7-9 combines with J gene TRBJ1-2; 10 nucleotides line up with TRBD1. V gave up 6 bases and J gave up 6 bases; unmatched junction bases: 7. Germline loops: CDR1 SEHNR, CDR2 FQNEAQ (reference sequence). The CDR3 extends over 14 amino acids. The CDR3 coding sequence is TGTGCCAGCAGTATGACAGGGGGCGGCGATGGCTACACCTTC. This codes for CASSMTGGGDGYTF.

The CDR3 DNA reads as TGTGCCAGCAGTTACAATGTACATGAGCAGTTCTTC. Translation: CASSYNVHEQFF. The rearrangement links TRBV6-2 or TRBV6-3 to TRBJ2-1; D is ambiguous. Trimming took 2 bases from V and 8 from J, leaving 7 bases between them. Germline assignment: CDR1 MNHEY and CDR2 SVGEGT. CDR3 length: 12 amino acids.